The 4 T cell receptor beta chains given below trace back to one sample, sequenced in a study of blood T cell repertoires in COVID-19. Repertoires were generated with immunoSEQ multiplex PCR, while TCRdb's copy carries only in-frame clones and drops some. The sample shows 200,000 to 300,000 clones, 75% to 90% of them seen only once. The sequencing input was peripheral blood. The origin of the receptors is a woman aged 40 to 49 with acute or convalescent COVID-19.

The V gene is TRBV14, the J gene TRBJ2-2, with no clear D. In germline, CDR1 is SGHDN, CDR2 FVKESK. V was pared by 4 bases and J by 7 bases, with 7 bases between. This CDR3 comprises 12 residues. This CDR3 is CASSLFSGELFF. The CDR3 nucleotides read TGTGCCAGCAGCCTTTTCAGCGGGGAGCTGTTTTTT. Supplemented by reference TRBV14 and TRBJ2-2, the full variable domain reads EAGVTQFPSHSVIEKGQTVTLRCDPISGHDNLYWYRRVMGKEIKFLLHFVKESKQDESGMPNNRFLAERTGGTYSTLKVQPAELEDSGVYFCASSLFSGELFFGEGSRLTVL.

V is TRBV2 and J is TRBJ2-5; TRBD2 matches 8 bases. Per the germline V gene, CDR1 is SNHLY and CDR2 is FYNNEI. The CDR3 length is 13 residues. The V and J ends lost 4 bases and 3 bases, in that order; junction bases with no gene match: 1. The CDR3 DNA is TGTGCCAGCAGTGGACTAGCGAAAGAGACCCAGTACTTC. Amino acids: CASSGLAKETQYF.

This chain uses TRBV4-1 with TRBJ2-5; 8 bases are a match to TRBD2. The germline gives CDR1 MGHRA, CDR2 YSYEKL. There are 15 residues in the CDR3. V was pared by 3 bases and J by 4 bases, with 7 bases of the junction left unmatched. The CDR3 protein is CASSHPGGAGETQYF. In nucleotides, the CDR3 is TGCGCCAGCAGCCACCCGGGGGGGGCCGGAGAGACCCAGTACTTC.

The rearrangement links TRBV30 to TRBJ1-2, with D possibly TRBD1 on 5 matching bases. CDR3 size: 13 residues. The germline V gene encodes CDR1 GTSNPN and CDR2 SVGIG (reference sequence). V dropped 2 bases and J dropped 4 bases, with 11 bases sitting between them. CDR3 in amino acids: CAWSTDSIYGYTF. In DNA form, the CDR3 reads TGTGCCTGGAGTACTGACAGCATCTATGGCTACACCTTC.